This T cell receptor beta chain was recovered during a study of shared clonotypes between healthy human individuals (dated by TCRdb to about 2020). Regarding the research as a whole: Three men and two women, aged 18 to 49 years, made up the cohort. Leukapheresis yielded between about 0.85 and 9 billion PBMCs per donor. For each donor, CD4 naive and CD4 memory were each run on three plates, CD8 naive on two plates, and CD8 memory on one plate. To increase sequencing depth and limit assay-specific biases, different laboratories used diverse techniques to prepare libraries and sequence TCR repertoires. Blood TCR repertoires of a handful of healthy adults were deeply sequenced to estimate repertoire size and the extent of clonotype sharing between individuals. Summary of the overall study and its limitations: Pairwise subsampling indicated that sequencing depth was expected to affect the degree of clonotype sharing among donors. Because the study included a small number of donors, the genetic and exposure-history diversity represented was limited. Rarefaction of sorted-subset datasets indicated incomplete sequencing despite the large sequencing depth. Compared with non-shared clonotypes, clonotypes shared by all four sorted-subset donors had higher generation probabilities. Naive subsets generally had larger estimated clonotype richness than memory subsets did. When a few donors were compared, the shared fraction of clonotypes was around 4.6% for naive CD4, 3.5% for naive CD8, more than 2% for memory CD4, and 0.3% to 0.5% for memory CD8. Sampling was limited to blood, and TCR repertoires in tissue likely differ from TCR repertoires in blood.

Using the deep immunoSEQ assay, TCR CDR3 regions were amplified from genomic DNA by multiplex PCR. Genomic DNA extracted from each cell subset was distributed evenly over all wells of several immunoSEQ 96-well plates, and each plate served as one replicate. Each replicate PCR for sorted subsets received about 180 ng genomic DNA, equal to about 29,000 T cell genomes. Purified libraries were quantified with a Qubit 3.0 fluorometer, sized on a Bioanalyzer 2100, and re-quantified with the KAPA Library Quantification kit. Every immunoSEQ 96-well plate was sequenced on a separate single-read 150-cycle Illumina NextSeq 550 flow cell. As for the original processing: The immunoSEQ output contained only junctional sequences without quality scores, so filtering could not match that applied to full-length reads. Sequences were annotated with PyIR, a Python wrapper for IgBLAST v1.9, using IMGT germline references to assign V/J genes and CDR3. Reads were filtered out if the reads had weak V/J assignments (E-value above 1e-6), no CDR3, stop codons, out-of-frame junctions, or ambiguous translated residues. A V3J clonotype was defined by an identical inferred V gene, J gene, and CDR3 amino acid sequence. Percentage overlap between repertoires was computed as shared unique clonotypes divided by the size of the smaller repertoire. Repertoire richness was assessed with RTK rarefaction, the Chao1 estimator, and Recon v2.1 estimates of unobserved clonotypes. OLGA was used to compute generation probabilities for all TCRbeta clonotypes that the gDNA method yielded from a handful of donors. TCRdb carries this immuneACCESS record with in-frame sequences only. Its versions omit some clonotypes, under half of them owing to an unresolved V gene in the studies checked, with the rest unexplained. V, J and clone size were drawn from that table, and D and trimming were deduced from the DNA. Across this sample there are about 380,000 clones, with 96% seen only once. Approximately 0.32% of the sample is held by the ten biggest clonotypes.

About this clone: The antigen it binds to is not known. Per-base qualities were not stored, and no clone one base away is much larger.

The donors were healthy, HIV-negative adults who had no recently reported acute infections or vaccinations. Only Caucasian adults living in Nashville, Tennessee, USA were represented among the donors. The CD8 memory samples were a combination of magnetically selected CD45RO+ cells and CCR7-negative CD45RA+ effector memory (TemRA) cells. After blood collection by leukapheresis, PBMCs were isolated using Ficoll-Histopaque density gradient centrifugation and then cryopreserved in the vapor phase of liquid nitrogen. Purity and quantity of every magnetically sorted T cell population were checked by analytical flow cytometry. Genomic DNA was isolated from each sorted fraction and quantified by UV absorbance on a Nanodrop 2000c. Including the terminal cysteine and phenylalanine, the CDR3 comprises 15 residues. Only CDR3 DNA remains: 45 bases, in frame from the first base. For CDR1 and CDR2, the germline V gene lists MDHEN and SYDVKM. V gives up 6 bases and J gives up 2 bases, and the segment between their germline ends measures 16 bases.

The sequenced sample consisted of memory CD8+ T cells sorted from blood. The cell subset or site tag for this specimen amounts to: CD45RO+ cells pooled with CCR7-negative TemRA cells. The receptor comes from a man between 25 and 39 years old in good health. The rearrangement combines TRBV28 with TRBJ1-1, and perhaps TRBD1 as D gene, on 5 matching bases. The DNA sequence follows: TGTGCCAGCAGCCTTAACACCTGGGGCAACACTGAAGCTTTCTTT. Translated, this is CASSLNTWGNTEAFF.